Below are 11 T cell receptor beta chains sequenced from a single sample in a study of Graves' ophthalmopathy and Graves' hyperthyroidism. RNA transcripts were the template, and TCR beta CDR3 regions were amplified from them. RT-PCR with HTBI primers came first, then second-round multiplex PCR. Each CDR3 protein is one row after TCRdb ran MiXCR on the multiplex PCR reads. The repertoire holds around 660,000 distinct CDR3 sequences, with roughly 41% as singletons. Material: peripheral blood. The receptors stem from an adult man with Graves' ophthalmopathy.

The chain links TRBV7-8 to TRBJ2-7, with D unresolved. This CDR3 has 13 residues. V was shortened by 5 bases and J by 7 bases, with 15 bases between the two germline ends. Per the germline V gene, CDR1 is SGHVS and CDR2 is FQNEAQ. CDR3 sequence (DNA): TGTGCCAGCAGCATCCAGTCAGGTTGGGAGCAGTACTTC. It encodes CASSIQSGWEQYF.

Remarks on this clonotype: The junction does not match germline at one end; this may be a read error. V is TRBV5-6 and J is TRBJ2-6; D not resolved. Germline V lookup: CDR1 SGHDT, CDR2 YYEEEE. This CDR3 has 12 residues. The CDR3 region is CASSLGGPAEAF. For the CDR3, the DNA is TGTGCCAGCAGCTTGGGCGGACCGGCAGAGGCTTTC. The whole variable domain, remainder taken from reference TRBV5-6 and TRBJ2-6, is DAGVTQSPTHLIKTRGQQVTLRCSPKSGHDTVSWYQQALGQGPQFIFQYYEEEERQRGNFPDRFSGHQFPNYSSELNVNALLLGDSALYLCASSLGGPAEAFGAGSRLTVL.

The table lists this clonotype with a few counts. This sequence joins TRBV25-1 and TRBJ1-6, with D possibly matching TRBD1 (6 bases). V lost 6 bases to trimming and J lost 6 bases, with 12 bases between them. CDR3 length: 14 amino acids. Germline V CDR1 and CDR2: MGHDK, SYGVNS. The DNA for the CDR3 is TGTGCCAGCAGCCAATCAGGGGTTAATTCACCCCTCCACTTT. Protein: CASSQSGVNSPLHF.

The CDR3 DNA is TGTGCCAGCAGCTTAACTGGGGTTCAGGGTAGGGAAGAGACCCAGTACTTC. Its protein product is CASSLTGVQGREETQYF. This chain connects TRBV7-9 to TRBJ2-5, with D maybe TRBD1 (5 bases). The V gene's germline CDR1 is SEHNR and CDR2 FQNEAQ (reference sequence). The V end lost 2 bases, the J end lost 3 bases, and 19 bases lay between the germline ends. The CDR3 has 17 amino acids. Variable domain in full (rest from reference TRBV7-9 and TRBJ2-5): DTGVSQNPRHKITKRGQNVTFRCDPISEHNRLYWYRQTLGQGPEFLTYFQNEAQLEKSRLLSDRFSAERPKGSFSTLEIQRTEQGDSAMYLCASSLTGVQGREETQYFGPGTRLLVL.

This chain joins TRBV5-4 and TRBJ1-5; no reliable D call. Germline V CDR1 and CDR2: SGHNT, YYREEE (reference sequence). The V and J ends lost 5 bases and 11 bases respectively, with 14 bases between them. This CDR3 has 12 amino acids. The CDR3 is CASSLAEETQHF. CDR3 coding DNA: TGTGCCAGCAGTTTAGCGGAAGAGACCCAGCATTTT.

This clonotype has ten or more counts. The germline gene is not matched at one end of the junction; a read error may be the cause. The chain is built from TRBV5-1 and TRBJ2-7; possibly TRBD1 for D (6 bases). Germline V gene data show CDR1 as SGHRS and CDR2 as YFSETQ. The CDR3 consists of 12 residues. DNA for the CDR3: TGTGCCAGCAGCTTAGCAGGGGACGAGCAGTACTTC. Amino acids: CASSLAGDEQYF.

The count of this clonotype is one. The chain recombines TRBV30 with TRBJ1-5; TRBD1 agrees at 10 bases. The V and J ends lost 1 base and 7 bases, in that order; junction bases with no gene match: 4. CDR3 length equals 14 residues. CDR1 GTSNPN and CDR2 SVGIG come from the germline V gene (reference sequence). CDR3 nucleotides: TGTGCCTGGAGTGCGGGACAGGGGTTACAGCCCCAGCATTTT. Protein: CAWSAGQGLQPQHF.

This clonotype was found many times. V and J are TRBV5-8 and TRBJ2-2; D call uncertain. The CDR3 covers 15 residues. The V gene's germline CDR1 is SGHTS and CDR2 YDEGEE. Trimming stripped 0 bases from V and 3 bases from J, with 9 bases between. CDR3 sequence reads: CASSLGQRDTGELFF. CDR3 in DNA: TGTGCCAGCAGCTTGGGGCAGAGAGACACCGGGGAGCTGTTTTTT.

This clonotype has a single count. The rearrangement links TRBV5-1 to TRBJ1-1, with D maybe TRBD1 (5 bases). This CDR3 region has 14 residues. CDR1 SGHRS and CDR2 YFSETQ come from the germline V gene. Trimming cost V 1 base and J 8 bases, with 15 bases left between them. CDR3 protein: CASSLSGDLGEAFF. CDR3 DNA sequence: TGCGCCAGCAGCTTGAGTGGGGACCTGGGGGAAGCTTTCTTT.

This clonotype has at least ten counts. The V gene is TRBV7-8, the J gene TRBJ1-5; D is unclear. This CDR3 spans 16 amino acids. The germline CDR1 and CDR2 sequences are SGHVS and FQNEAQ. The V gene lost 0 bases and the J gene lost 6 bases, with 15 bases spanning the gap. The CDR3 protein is CASSLARRSLGQPQHF. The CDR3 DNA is TGTGCCAGCAGCTTAGCGCGGAGGAGCTTGGGTCAGCCCCAGCATTTT.

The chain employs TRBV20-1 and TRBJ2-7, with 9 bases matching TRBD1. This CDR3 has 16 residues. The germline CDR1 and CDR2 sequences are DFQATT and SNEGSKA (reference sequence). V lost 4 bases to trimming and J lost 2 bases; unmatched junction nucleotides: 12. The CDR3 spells CSAISVGQGLAYEQYV. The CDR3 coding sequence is TGCAGTGCTATTTCGGTTGGACAGGGGCTAGCCTACGAGCAGTACGTC.